This TCR beta chain was sequenced in a study of lymphopenia after photon versus proton radiotherapy. General study results and limits: Oligoclonal CD8+ Temra expansion after nadir drove photon patients' diversity drop. Under photons, naive T cells and diversity fell while effector/memory populations rose. Post-nadir TCR diversity decline inversely tracked overall survival among those who died.

The protocol was immunoSEQ multiplex PCR, while the TCRdb copy is restricted to in-frame clones and leaves out a portion. The table shows around 59,000 clones, with roughly 80% occurring only once. Remarks on this clone: Its specificity is unknown.

The CDR3 covers 15 residues. V was clipped by 3 bases and J by 5 bases, with 19 bases between them. Germline V CDR1 and CDR2: SQVTM, ANQGSEA. The receptor was isolated from a man aged 55-75 years with pancreatic cancer. The sequences come from peripheral blood, collected from a patient treated with proton-based radiotherapy. The chain has TRBV29-1 and TRBJ2-5; D is possibly TRBD1 (6 bases). For the CDR3, the DNA is TGCAGCGTTGATTTATCACAGGGAAGAGGGGAGACCCAGTACTTC. Protein: CSVDLSQGRGETQYF.